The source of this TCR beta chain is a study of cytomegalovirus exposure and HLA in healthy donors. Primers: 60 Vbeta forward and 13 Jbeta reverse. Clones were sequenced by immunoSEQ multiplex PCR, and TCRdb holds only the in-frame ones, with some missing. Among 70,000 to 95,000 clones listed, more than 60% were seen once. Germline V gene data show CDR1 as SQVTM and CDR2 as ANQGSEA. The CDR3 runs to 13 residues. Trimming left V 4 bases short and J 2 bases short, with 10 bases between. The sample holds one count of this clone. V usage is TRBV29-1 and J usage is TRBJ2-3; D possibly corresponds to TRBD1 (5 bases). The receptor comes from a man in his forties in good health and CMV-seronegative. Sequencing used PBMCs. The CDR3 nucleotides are TGCAGCGTTGGGAGACAGATCACAGATACGCAGTATTTT. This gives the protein CSVGRQITDTQYF.